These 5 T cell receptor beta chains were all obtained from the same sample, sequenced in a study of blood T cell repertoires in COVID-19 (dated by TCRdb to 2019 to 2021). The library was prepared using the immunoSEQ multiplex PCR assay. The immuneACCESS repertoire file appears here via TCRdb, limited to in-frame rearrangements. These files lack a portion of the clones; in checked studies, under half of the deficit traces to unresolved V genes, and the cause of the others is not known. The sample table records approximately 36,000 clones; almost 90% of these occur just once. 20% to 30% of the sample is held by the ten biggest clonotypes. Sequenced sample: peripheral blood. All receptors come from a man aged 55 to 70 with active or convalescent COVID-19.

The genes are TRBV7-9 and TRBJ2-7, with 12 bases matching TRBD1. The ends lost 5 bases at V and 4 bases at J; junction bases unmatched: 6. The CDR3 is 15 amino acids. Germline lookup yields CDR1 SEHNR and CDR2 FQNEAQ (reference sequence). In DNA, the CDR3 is TGTGCCAGCAGCGTGGGGACAGGGGGCCCTTACGAGCAGTACTTC. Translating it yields CASSVGTGGPYEQYF.

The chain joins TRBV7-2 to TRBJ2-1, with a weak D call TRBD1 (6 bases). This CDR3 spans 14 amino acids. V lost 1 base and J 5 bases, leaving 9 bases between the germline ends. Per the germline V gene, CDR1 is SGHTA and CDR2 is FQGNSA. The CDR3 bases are TGTGCCAGCAGCTTAGTATGGGACAACAATGAGCAGTTCTTC. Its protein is CASSLVWDNNEQFF. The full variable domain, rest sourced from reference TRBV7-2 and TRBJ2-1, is GAGVSQSPSNKVTEKGKDVELRCDPISGHTALYWYRQSLGQGLEFLIYFQGNSAPDKSGLPSDRFSAERTGGSVSTLTIQRTQQEDSAVYLCASSLVWDNNEQFFGPGTRLTVL.

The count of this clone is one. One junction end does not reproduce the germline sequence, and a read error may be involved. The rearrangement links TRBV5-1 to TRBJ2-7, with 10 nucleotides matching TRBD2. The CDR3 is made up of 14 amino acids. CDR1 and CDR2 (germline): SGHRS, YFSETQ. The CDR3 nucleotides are TGCGCCAGCACCTTGGGACTAGCGTCTTACGAGCAGTACTTC. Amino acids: CASTLGLASYEQYF.

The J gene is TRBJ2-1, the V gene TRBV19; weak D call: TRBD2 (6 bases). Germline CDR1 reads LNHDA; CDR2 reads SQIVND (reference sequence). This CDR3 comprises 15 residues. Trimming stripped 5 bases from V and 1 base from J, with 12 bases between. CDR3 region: CASSFLSGSYNEQFF. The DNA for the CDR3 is TGTGCCAGTAGTTTCCTTAGCGGTTCCTACAATGAGCAGTTCTTC.

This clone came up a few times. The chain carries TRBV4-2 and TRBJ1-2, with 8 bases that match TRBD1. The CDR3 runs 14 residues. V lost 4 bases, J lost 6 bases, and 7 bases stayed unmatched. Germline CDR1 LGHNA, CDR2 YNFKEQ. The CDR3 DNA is TGTGCCAGCAGCCGAATCGGCAGGGGGCATGGCTACACCTTC. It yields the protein CASSRIGRGHGYTF.